The present TCR beta chain was sequenced within a study of immune cell composition in non-small cell lung cancer. Findings and caveats of the study: Tumour-associated clones >0.5% occurred in 25% to 40% of adenocarcinomas, over 60% of squamous. Adenocarcinomas with higher top tumour-associated clone frequency had more reactive TILs. Shared sequences between tumour-reactive and dominant in vivo clones were not proven.

Clones were sequenced by immunoSEQ multiplex PCR, and TCRdb holds only the in-frame ones, with some missing. Of approximately 3,000 clones listed, approximately 72% were seen once; the top ten hold 9.5% to 12%. V trimming: 6 bases; J trimming: 2 bases; junction bases outside the gene matches: 8. The CDR3 sequence is 15 residues long. Germline V gene lookup returns CDR1 SGHKS and CDR2 YYEKEE (reference sequence). This clone was observed a few times. Antigen specificity is unknown. Normal lung was taken at the farthest possible site, at least 3 cm from tumour. Frozen unsorted single-cell suspensions supplied the genomic DNA.

Sequenced sample: non-adjacent lung tissue. This sequence joins TRBV5-5 and TRBJ2-3; the match to TRBD2 covers 8 bases. This clonotype originated in a human donor with non-small cell lung cancer. This chain's CDR3 is CASIHGGANTDTQYF. The CDR3 nucleotides read TGTGCCAGCATCCACGGGGGGGCCAACACAGATACGCAGTATTTT.